The rows below give T cell receptor beta chains drawn from one sample of a study of blood T cells in healthy people across ages. TCRdb processed the 5' RACE reads anew with MiXCR; each CDR3 protein has one entry. Here the sample spans just over 800,000 distinct CDR3 sequences, about 59% being singletons. The sequenced sample consisted of blood. The source is a man aged 25 to 40 in good health. CDR3s include the opening cysteine and the closing phenylalanine or tryptophan. The D gene is left open where the match is weak. Some rows mark clone size as missing; the rest say once, few, many or name a class of expanded clone.

cdr3_nt cdr3_aa cdr3_length v_call clone_size j_call d_call
TGTGCCAGCAGTTTACCGGGACTAGCATCGTACGAGCAGTACTTC CASSLPGLASYEQYF 15 TRBV2 NA TRBJ2-7 TRBD2
TGCAGTGCTATTGTAGGGACAGGGGAAGAGACCCAGTACTTC CSAIVGTGEETQYF 14 TRBV20-1 NA TRBJ2-5 TRBD1
TGTGCCAGCACTCCCCCCCCGGGATTCGGCGAGCAGTACTTC CASTPPPGFGEQYF 14 TRBV6-5 NA TRBJ2-7 NA
TGTGCCACCAGCAGACCGGGACAGGGCCCCTACGAGCAGTACTTC CATSRPGQGPYEQYF 15 TRBV15 NA TRBJ2-7 TRBD1
TGCAGTGCGGGGGGGGAGGGAGCCCGAGATACGCAGTATTTT CSAGGEGARDTQYF 14 TRBV20-1 NA TRBJ2-3 TRBD2
TGCGCCAGCAGCCCTGGGCGAGGGACAAGAACCAAAAACATTCAGTACTTC CASSPGRGTRTKNIQYF 17 TRBV4-3 NA TRBJ2-4 NA
TGTGCCTGGACTGGATTGGGACAGCAGGGCACAGATACGCAGTATTTT CAWTGLGQQGTDTQYF 16 TRBV30 NA TRBJ2-3 TRBD1
TGCGCCAGCAGCTTAAGACAGATGAGTGAGACCCAGTACTTC CASSLRQMSETQYF 14 TRBV5-1 few TRBJ2-5 NA
TGTGCCAGCAGCGCGCAGACAGGGAACTCCTACGAGCAGTACTTC CASSAQTGNSYEQYF 15 TRBV7-2 few TRBJ2-7 TRBD1
TGTGCCAGCAGTGAAGGGGACACCTTGCTGTACGAGCAGTACTTC CASSEGDTLLYEQYF 15 TRBV6-1 once TRBJ2-7 NA
TGCGCCAGCAGCTTGGGGGCAGATGCCTATAATTCACCCCTCCACTTT CASSLGADAYNSPLHF 16 TRBV5-1 NA TRBJ1-6 NA
TGCAGTGCTAGACAGGTCTACAATGAGCAGTTCTTC CSARQVYNEQFF 12 TRBV20-1 NA TRBJ2-1 NA
TGTGCCAGCAGTTACTCGTCGGGGGCGAATAACTATGGCTACACCTTC CASSYSSGANNYGYTF 16 TRBV6-6 NA TRBJ1-2 NA
TGTGCCAGCAGCGTATGGGAAAGCCGGATTGGGTCACCCCTCCACTTT CASSVWESRIGSPLHF 16 TRBV14 NA TRBJ1-6 NA
TGTGCCAGCAGCCCCCGACCTGGCCCCTCTGGGGCCAACGTCCTGACTTTC CASSPRPGPSGANVLTF 17 TRBV9 NA TRBJ2-6 NA
TGCGCCAGCAGGTTACAGGGGATGAACGCTGAAGCTTTCTTT CASRLQGMNAEAFF 14 TRBV5-1 NA TRBJ1-1 TRBD1
TGTGCCAGCAGTACATCTTCCAGATTTAATGAAAAACTGTTTTTT CASSTSSRFNEKLFF 15 TRBV12-3/TRBV12-4 NA TRBJ1-4 NA
TGTGCCAGCAATCCGACAGGAATATTCTCCTACGAGCAGTACTTC CASNPTGIFSYEQYF 15 TRBV28 few TRBJ2-7 NA
TGCAGCGTTGATGGAGGTTGGGGCTACACCTTC CSVDGGWGYTF 11 TRBV29-1 NA TRBJ1-2 NA
TGCAGCGTCGGCCTTGGCTACGAGAAGTACTTC CSVGLGYEKYF 11 TRBV29-1 once TRBJ2-1 NA
TGCAGCATCATCTTAGGGCAGTCTACTAGGCAGTACTTC CSIILGQSTRQYF 13 TRBV29-1 NA TRBJ2-7 NA
TGTGCCAGCAGCTTAGACAGCGCTTGGGAGCAGTACTTC CASSLDSAWEQYF 13 TRBV7-9 NA TRBJ2-7 NA
TGTGCCAGCAGTTTAACGGGGACAAATGGCTACACCTTC CASSLTGTNGYTF 13 TRBV27 NA TRBJ1-2 NA
TGTGCCATCAGTGCATCAGCGGGGGGGGTAAACAATGAGCAGTACTTC CAISASAGGVNNEQYF 16 TRBV10-3 once TRBJ2-7 TRBD2
TGTGCCAGCAGTTTGAGGGGCGGGGAGCTGTTTTTT CASSLRGGELFF 12 TRBV27 once TRBJ2-2 NA
TGTGCCAGCAGTTACGGGTTTCGATCGTACGAGCAGTACTTC CASSYGFRSYEQYF 14 TRBV6-5 once TRBJ2-7 NA
TGTGCCAGCAGCTTGCTGGGACAGGGGCCCCACAATGAGCAGTTCTTC CASSLLGQGPHNEQFF 16 TRBV7-2 few TRBJ2-1 TRBD1
TGCAGTGCCGCATCCCGACAGGGAGGTGGGACTGAAGCTTTCTTT CSAASRQGGGTEAFF 15 TRBV20-1 NA TRBJ1-1 TRBD1
TGTGCCAGCAGTGAATATAAAAGTGGGACGGCGGCGGAGAAACTGTTTTTT CASSEYKSGTAAEKLFF 17 TRBV25-1 NA TRBJ1-4 NA
TGTGCCAGCAGCTTAGGGCGACTCGTTGGGACCTACGAGCAGTACTTC CASSLGRLVGTYEQYF 16 TRBV7-2 few TRBJ2-7 NA
TGCGCCAGCAGACCTCATGGGTCCACAGATACACAGTATTTT CASRPHGSTDTQYF 14 TRBV5-1 NA TRBJ2-3 NA
TGTGCCAGCTCACCACGACAGGGACAGGTTGTGAACACTGAAGCTTTCTTT CASSPRQGQVVNTEAFF 17 TRBV18 NA TRBJ1-1 TRBD1
TGTGCCAGCAGTGACAAACGCCGTCAAGAGACCCAGTACTTC CASSDKRRQETQYF 14 TRBV25-1 NA TRBJ2-5 NA
TGTGCCAGCAGCCGGGCAGGGGAGGCCTATCAGCCCCAGCATTTT CASSRAGEAYQPQHF 15 TRBV9 NA TRBJ1-5 NA